This TCR beta chain was identified in a study of T-cell memory formation after mild COVID-19. The wider study: Among the donors, TCR clusters were largely specific to each donor. Study conclusions and caveats: From day 15 to 85, contracting clones were balanced between CD4 and CD8, whereas later expanders leaned toward CD4+. Most CD4+ clones that shrank were in CM and EM, while CD8+ ones turned up in EMRA.

TCR alpha and TCR beta cDNA libraries carrying sample barcodes and UMIs were produced by 5'RACE using constant-segment primers. TCRdb processed the 5' RACE reads anew with MiXCR; each CDR3 protein has one entry. The sample has about 600,000 distinct CDR3 sequences; about 22% are singletons. V was clipped by 5 bases and J by 5 bases; unmatched bases: 6. The germline V gene encodes CDR1 GTSNPN and CDR2 SVGIG (reference sequence). The CDR3 consists of 14 residues. Of note for this clonotype: The antigen remains undetermined.

The sequence came from an adult woman who had mild COVID-19 (a few samples of this study predate the infection). Cell type and time point are not known. Sequenced sample: PBMCs or a T cell subset sorted from them (not recorded which). The V call is TRBV30, the J call TRBJ1-6; TRBD1 aligns across 7 bases. This CDR3 reads CAWWGTENNSPLHF. In nucleotides, the CDR3 is TGTGCCTGGTGGGGGACAGAAAATAATTCACCCCTCCACTTT.